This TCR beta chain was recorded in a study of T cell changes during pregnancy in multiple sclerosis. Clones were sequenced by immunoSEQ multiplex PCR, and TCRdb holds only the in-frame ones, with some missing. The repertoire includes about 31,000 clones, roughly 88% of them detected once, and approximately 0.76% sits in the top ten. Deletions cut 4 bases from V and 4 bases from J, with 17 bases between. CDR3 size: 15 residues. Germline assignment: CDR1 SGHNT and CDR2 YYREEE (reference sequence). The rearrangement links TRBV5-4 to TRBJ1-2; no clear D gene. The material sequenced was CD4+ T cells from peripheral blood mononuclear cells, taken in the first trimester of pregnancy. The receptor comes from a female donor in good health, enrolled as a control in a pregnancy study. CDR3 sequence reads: CASSPEEGLSYGYTF. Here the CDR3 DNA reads TGTGCCAGCAGCCCTGAGGAGGGATTGAGCTATGGCTACACCTTC.